This TCR beta chain originates from a study of OX40 agonist ivuxolimab in advanced cancers. Some background on the complete study: The costimulatory receptor OX40 (CD134) was targeted by ivuxolimab, a fully human IgG2 agonistic monoclonal antibody. Of the approximately 50 patients in dose escalation, about 20 had hepatocellular carcinoma, about 15 had melanoma, 9 had renal cell carcinoma and 9 had head and neck cancer. The paper covers the monotherapy dose-escalation part of the phase I ivuxolimab trial, which included N = 52 patients. Patients were allowed to have had prior anti-PD-1, anti-PD-L1 or anti-CTLA-4 therapy, and around 43% of the dose-escalation patients had been treated with checkpoint inhibitors. Intravenous ivuxolimab was administered to patients every 2 weeks at six dose levels: 0.01, 0.1, 0.3, 1.5, 3 and 10 mg/kg. The dose-escalation cohort was around 83% male with a mean age of about 60 years, ranging from roughly 20 to 80. Partial responses were achieved by three dose-escalation patients, of whom one had hepatocellular carcinoma and two had cutaneous melanoma. Peripheral TCRbeta sequencing aimed to test whether ivuxolimab altered TCR sequence diversity and caused clonal T-cell expansion. The investigation overall reported the following: After ivuxolimab, expanded clones were on average more numerous among CD8+ T cells than among CD4+ T cells. Antigen specificity was not determined for the clonally expanded peripheral T cells. In partial responders in the 0.1-3.0 mg/kg groups, normalized peripheral clonal expansion was found to be among the lowest, especially among CD8+ T cells. Low levels of normalized T-cell clonal expansion were also seen in some patients who did not respond. At doses of 0.1 to 3.0 mg/kg, clonal expansion of both CD4+ and CD8+ blood T cells was observed from baseline to week 6.

In the case of this clone: What antigen it recognizes has not been identified. Nothing much larger sits one base from this clone, and base qualities are not available.

Patients with a history of autoimmune disease or receiving systemic immunosuppression were excluded from the trial. In every dose cohort, peripheral blood was drawn for TCR sequencing at baseline, cycle 4 day 1, and cycle 7 day 1. The samples were taken from a phase I, first-in-human, multicenter, open-label dose-escalation trial of ivuxolimab. Adults with locally advanced or metastatic melanoma, renal cell carcinoma, hepatocellular carcinoma or head and neck squamous cell carcinoma were enrolled in the trial. Before TCR sequencing, CD4+ and CD8+ T cells were separately sorted from peripheral blood. Genomic DNA was isolated from the sorted cells so that the TCRbeta CDR3 region could be sequenced. TCRbeta CDR3 regions were sequenced using the immunoSEQ Assay. This immuneACCESS table, as held by TCRdb, lists in-frame sequences with V and J called but not all clones. Of the missing ones, under half trace to an unresolved V gene in checked studies; the others have no known cause. The sample has tens of thousands of clones on record, 88% of them singletons. The top ten hold about 4% of the sample.

Reading from cysteine to phenylalanine, the CDR3 counts 13 amino acids. The sequence is cut down to CDR3 DNA, 39 bases in frame from base 1. The germline V gene (reference sequence) sets CDR1 to WNHNN and CDR2 to SYGVQD. V is pared back by 0 bases and J by 11 bases, with 11 bases lying between the germline termini. The chain uses TRBV10-1 and TRBJ2-1, with the D gene too uncertain to name. This receptor was taken from an adult with an advanced solid tumor such as melanoma, head and neck, liver or kidney cancer. The source was CD4+ or CD8+ T cells sorted from blood, collected in a trial of the OX40 agonist ivuxolimab. The nucleotides are TGCGCCAGCAGTGAGTCGCTAGTTTCCCAGCAGTTCTTC. Its protein is CASSESLVSQQFF.